The 6 T cell receptor beta chains reported below all come from one sample, sequenced in a study of shared clonotypes between healthy human individuals. As defined, naive CD8 cells were CD45RO-negative and positively selected for CCR7, with terminally differentiated effector memory CD45RA+ cells excluded. Data came from immunoSEQ multiplex PCR; TCRdb stores just in-frame clones and leaves some out. The table has 2 million to 2.5 million clones, about 95% seen once. What was sequenced was naive CD8+ T cells sorted from blood. The source is a man between 18 and 29 years old in good health.

The chain carries TRBV27 and TRBJ2-1; D call uncertain. V lost 0 bases and J lost 6, with 6 bases in between. CDR1 MNHEY and CDR2 SMNVEV come from the germline V gene (reference sequence). The CDR3 sequence is 13 residues long. The CDR3 DNA follows: TGTGCCAGCAGTTTATCAGGGATCAATGAGCAGTTCTTC. This codes for CASSLSGINEQFF.

This chain links TRBV21-1 with TRBJ1-3. TRBV21-1 is a pseudogene locus. The CDR3 is 15 residues long. The CDR3 coding sequence is TGTGCCAGCAGCAAAGATCGTCGGGGAGTAAACACCATATATTTT. Amino acid sequence: CASSKDRRGVNTIYF.

The V call is TRBV5-8, the J call TRBJ2-3; D possibly matches TRBD1 or TRBD2 (5 bases each). The CDR3 totals 14 residues. Per germline, CDR1 SGHTS and CDR2 YDEGEE. V was pared by 0 bases and J by 0 bases, with 5 bases between. CDR3 nucleotides: TGTGCCAGCAGCTTGGGGGACAGCACAGATACGCAGTATTTT. Its translation: CASSLGDSTDTQYF.

The rearrangement joins TRBV2 to TRBJ2-2, with D hard to call. Looked up from germline, CDR1 is SNHLY and CDR2 is FYNNEI. This CDR3 contains 12 residues. The V gene lost 10 bases and the J gene lost 6 bases, with 12 bases spanning the gap. CDR3 region: CATMTPAGELFF. In DNA, the CDR3 is TGTGCCACCATGACTCCGGCCGGGGAGCTGTTTTTT.

This rearrangement joins TRBV18 to TRBJ2-1; D uncertain. Germline V lookup: CDR1 KGHSH, CDR2 LQKENI. The CDR3 covers 12 residues. The V end lost 6 bases, the J end lost 9 bases, and 12 bases lay between the germline ends. In DNA, the CDR3 is TGTGCCAGCTCTCAGGTACGAACTGAGCAGTTCTTC. This translates into CASSQVRTEQFF.

The rearrangement links TRBV6-5 to TRBJ1-2; no reliable D call. CDR1 and CDR2 (germline): MNHEY, SVGAGI. The CDR3 is 14 residues long. The ends were cut back, 8 bases at V and 4 bases at J, with 17 bases in the middle. The CDR3 sequence: CASHDGVLIYGYTF. The CDR3 bases are TGTGCCAGCCATGACGGGGTGCTCATCTATGGCTACACCTTC.